This TCR beta chain was identified in a study of T cells expressing NK-cell markers. In the study overall: Repertoire data for TCR beta were derived from sorted T cells (CD3+CD56+NKG2C+, CD3+CD56+NKG2C- and CD3+CD56-NKG2C+).

Germline CDR1 reads MNHEY; CDR2 reads SVGAGI. The CDR3 covers 13 residues. TCRdb reprocessed the 5' RACE reads and stores each CDR3 protein as one record, lacking DNA. The data show about 260,000 distinct CDR3 sequences, and the top ten clones hold about 0.39%. The rearrangement links TRBV6-5 to TRBJ2-7; TCRdb indicates TRBD1, and absent DNA this call remains unverified. This sequence originates from a man between 18 and 35 years old in good health. The sample consisted of blood T cells: a sorted CD56 or NKG2C T cell subset, CD4+ or CD8+ T cells, or bulk PBMC T cells (not recorded which). CDR3 sequence reads: CASTSGTTNEQYF.